This T cell receptor beta chain was observed in a study of blood T cell repertoires in COVID-19. Libraries were prepared by immunoSEQ multiplex PCR; TCRdb keeps only in-frame clonotypes and omits some of them. The sample holds under 300,000 clones, 70% to 85% seen once. This clone was picked up one time. This CDR3 spans 15 amino acids. The J segment lost 2 bases and the V segment lost 5 bases, leaving 4 bases of the junction unmatched. Germline V gives CDR1 SGHTA, CDR2 FQGNSA. The receptor's source is a human donor with COVID-19, enrolled during active disease. The donor label of this sample is uncertain. The sample taken for sequencing was peripheral blood. V gene TRBV7-2 combines with J gene TRBJ2-2; TRBD1 agrees at 8 bases. The CDR3 protein is CASSLGQGNTGELFF. In nucleotides, the CDR3 is TGTGCCAGCAGCCTTGGACAGGGAAACACCGGGGAGCTGTTTTTT.